A single sample is the source of the 29 T cell receptor beta chains below, sequenced in a study of T cell responses to AZD1222 COVID-19 vaccine. Profiling relied on immunoSEQ multiplex PCR, and the TCRdb table lists in-frame clones only, not all of them. The repertoire consists of about 100,000 clones, with 91% occurring once and the leading ten covering about 8.1%. Sequencing was performed on peripheral blood, taken 28 days after the second AZD1222 dose. Receptor source: an adult who received the AZD1222 COVID-19 vaccine.

This clone was seen just once. V is TRBV6-5 and J is TRBJ2-1, with TRBD1 matching 11 bases. CDR3 length equals 15 residues. Per germline, CDR1 MNHEY and CDR2 SVGAGI. After removal of 0 bases from V and 9 bases from J, the junction contained 4 bases not matched to a gene. CDR3 sequence reads: CASSYSGQGASEQFF. The CDR3 DNA follows: TGTGCCAGCAGTTACTCCGGACAGGGGGCTAGTGAGCAGTTCTTC.

The chain recombines TRBV10-3 with TRBJ2-3; the D call may be TRBD1 or TRBD2 (7 bases each). Germline assignment: CDR1 ENHRY and CDR2 SYGVKD. Between the trimmed V and J ends, which lost 8 bases and 4 bases, there was a span of 13 bases. The CDR3 loop spans 13 amino acids. The CDR3 DNA reads as TGTGCCATCCAGACAGGGAGGGCAGATACGCAGTATTTT. Its protein is CAIQTGRADTQYF.

The chain employs TRBV29-1 and TRBJ2-5; TRBD1 agrees at 11 bases. The CDR3 has 14 amino acids. J was trimmed by 5 bases and V by 7 bases; bases with no gene match: 9. Per germline, CDR1 SQVTM and CDR2 ANQGSEA. For the CDR3, the DNA is TGCAGCGCCGCGGGACAGGGGGGAAGGGAGACCCAGTACTTC. Protein: CSAAGQGGRETQYF.

The chain recombines TRBV28 with TRBJ1-2; no reliable D call. The germline gives CDR1 MDHEN, CDR2 SYDVKM. The V and J ends lost 6 bases and 4 bases respectively, with 6 bases between them. The length of the CDR3 is 11 residues. The DNA for the CDR3 is TGTGCCAGCAGCTCTCGCTATGGCTACACCTTC. As protein: CASSSRYGYTF.

The CDR3 DNA follows: TGTGCCAGTAGTATCGGACTATTTAACACCGGGGAGCTGTTTTTT. Translated: CASSIGLFNTGELFF. J is TRBJ2-2 and V is TRBV19, with D possibly TRBD2 on 6 matching bases. The CDR3 has 15 residues. V was cut by 3 bases and J by 2 bases, with 10 bases left in between. From germline, CDR1 is LNHDA and CDR2 SQIVND (reference sequence).

This clone was seen a few times. This rearrangement joins TRBV6-2 or TRBV6-3 to TRBJ1-2; D is undetermined. Germline loops: CDR1 MNHEY, CDR2 SVGEGT. This CDR3 is 12 amino acids long. V was clipped by 0 bases and J by 5 bases, with 4 bases between them. The chain's CDR3 is CASSYSGYGYTF. In nucleotides, the CDR3 is TGTGCCAGCAGTTACTCAGGTTATGGCTACACCTTC.

The chain carries TRBV19 and TRBJ2-7; the match to TRBD2 covers 8 bases. Trimming at V came to 8 bases and at J to 4 bases, leaving 10 bases not matched to a gene. The CDR3 runs 14 residues. Germline CDR1 LNHDA, CDR2 SQIVND (reference sequence). The CDR3 reads CASGTVAGTYEQYF. Here the CDR3 DNA reads TGTGCCAGTGGAACTGTAGCGGGAACGTACGAGCAGTACTTC.

This chain uses TRBV28 with TRBJ2-7; TRBD2 matches at 10 bases. Germline values: CDR1 MDHEN, CDR2 SYDVKM. The CDR3 loop spans 15 amino acids. V dropped 5 bases and J dropped 0; count of bases not matched to a gene: 4. For the CDR3, the DNA is TGTGCCAGCAGTATAGCGGGAGGTAGCTCCTACGAGCAGTACTTC. Translated: CASSIAGGSSYEQYF.

The V and J genes are TRBV4-3 and TRBJ2-7; D is unresolved. The ends were cut back, 0 bases at V and 2 bases at J, with 17 bases in the middle. This CDR3 has 17 residues. Germline V CDR1 and CDR2: LGHNA, YSLEER. The CDR3 region has the DNA TGCGCCAGCAGCCAAGAAAAGTCAGAAGGGTTGACCTACGAGCAGTACTTC. It is translated as CASSQEKSEGLTYEQYF.

Here the CDR3 reads CASSFVVGQMGANVLTF. CDR3 nucleotides: TGTGCCAGCAGCTTTGTGGTTGGACAGATGGGTGCCAACGTCCTGACTTTC. This sequence joins TRBV7-2 and TRBJ2-6; D might be TRBD1 (6 bases). Trimming took off 3 bases at V and 7 bases at J, with 19 bases between the two ends. This CDR3 spans 17 amino acids. CDR1 and CDR2 from the germline V gene are SGHTA and FQGNSA. Looking up the rest from reference TRBV7-2 and TRBJ2-6 gives the full variable domain: GAGVSQSPSNKVTEKGKDVELRCDPISGHTALYWYRQSLGQGLEFLIYFQGNSAPDKSGLPSDRFSAERTGGSVSTLTIQRTQQEDSAVYLCASSFVVGQMGANVLTFGAGSRLTVL.

The gene calls are TRBV24-1 and TRBJ1-2; D is possibly TRBD1 (5 bases). The CDR3 covers 14 residues. Trimming took 6 bases from V and 4 from J, leaving 14 bases between them. Looked up from germline, CDR1 is KGHDR and CDR2 is SFDVKD. CDR3 nucleotides: TGTGCCACCAGTCTCCCAGGGTCGGGCTATGGCTACACCTTC. Protein product: CATSLPGSGYGYTF.

This chain links TRBV6-6 with TRBJ1-5; possibly TRBD1 for D (5 bases). Germline lookup yields CDR1 MNHNY and CDR2 SVGAGI (reference sequence). CDR3 size: 15 residues. Trimming shortened V by 6 bases and J by 4 bases, and 16 bases separated the two germline ends. The CDR3 sequence is CASSEGREGNQPQHF. The DNA of the CDR3 is TGTGCCAGCAGCGAGGGGAGGGAGGGGAATCAGCCCCAGCATTTT.

The CDR3 nucleotides are TGTGCCAGTAGTATGGGTAGCGGGAGAACCAATTACAATGAGCAGTTCTTC. Protein: CASSMGSGRTNYNEQFF. The chain carries TRBV19 and TRBJ2-1; TRBD2 matches at 9 bases. The germline V gene encodes CDR1 LNHDA and CDR2 SQIVND (reference sequence). CDR3 length: 17 residues. The trim removed 3 bases at V and 4 bases at J, leaving 10 bases unmatched. The complete variable domain, with remaining parts taken from reference TRBV19 and TRBJ2-1, reads DGGITQSPKYLFRKEGQNVTLSCEQNLNHDAMYWYRQDPGQGLRLIYYSQIVNDFQKGDIAEGYSVSREKKESFPLTVTSAQKNPTAFYLCASSMGSGRTNYNEQFFGPGTRLTVL.

The chain uses TRBV7-2 and TRBJ2-5, with no clear D. The CDR3 consists of 14 residues. Germline values: CDR1 SGHTA, CDR2 FQGNSA. Trimming pared 3 bases from V and 1 base from J, leaving 9 bases between. CDR3 DNA: TGTGCCAGCAGCTTCTCCTACACCCAAGAGACCCAGTACTTC. This sequence encodes CASSFSYTQETQYF.

V gene TRBV18 combines with J gene TRBJ2-1; D might be TRBD1 or TRBD2, each matching 5 bases. V was trimmed by 3 bases and J by 10 bases, leaving 16 bases between them. The CDR3 runs 14 residues. Germline V lookup: CDR1 KGHSH, CDR2 LQKENI. This CDR3 is CASSPVGGMSEQFF. For the CDR3, the DNA is TGTGCCAGCTCACCCGTTGGGGGAATGAGCGAGCAGTTCTTC.

The chain uses TRBV6-2 or TRBV6-3 and TRBJ2-5, with 11 positions matching TRBD2. The CDR3 totals 17 residues. The V gene's germline CDR1 is MNHEY and CDR2 SVGEGT. J gave up 4 bases and V 4 bases, and 11 bases lay outside the gene matches. The chain's CDR3 is CASSSSLLAGVSETQYF. DNA for the CDR3: TGTGCCAGCAGTTCCTCACTACTAGCGGGAGTTTCAGAGACCCAGTACTTC.

This sequence joins TRBV28 and TRBJ2-2; TRBD1 is a possible D gene (5 bases). The V and J ends lost 2 bases and 7 bases respectively, with 5 bases between them. This CDR3 is 12 amino acids long. CDR1 and CDR2 (germline): MDHEN, SYDVKM. The CDR3 DNA reads TGTGCCAGCAGTTTACAGGGCGGGGAGCTGTTTTTT. It codes for CASSLQGGELFF.

In this sample, this clone turned up a few times. CDR3: CASSSGTPRDTQYF. The CDR3 DNA reads TGTGCCAGCAGTTCCGGGACACCTAGAGATACGCAGTATTTT. The chain carries TRBV6-5 and TRBJ2-3; D is possibly TRBD1 (6 bases). Germline CDR1 reads MNHEY; CDR2 reads SVGAGI. The germline V and J ends were trimmed by 4 bases and 5 bases, with 13 bases remaining between them. The CDR3 loop spans 14 amino acids.

The chain uses TRBV27 and TRBJ2-2; TRBD2 aligns across 8 bases. Germline CDR1 MNHEY, CDR2 SMNVEV (reference sequence). This CDR3 spans 16 amino acids. Germline trimming cut 3 bases from V and 1 base from J; bases unmatched to any gene: 4. The CDR3: CASSLASGRNTGELFF. For the CDR3, the DNA is TGTGCCAGCAGTTTGGCGAGCGGGAGGAACACCGGGGAGCTGTTTTTT.

The V and J genes are TRBV19 and TRBJ1-4; D gene ambiguous. Germline values: CDR1 LNHDA, CDR2 SQIVND (reference sequence). The V end was cut by 11 bases, the J end by 2 bases, with 9 bases between. This CDR3 has 12 residues. CDR3 in DNA: TGTGCCGATAAGTACACTAATGAAAAACTGTTTTTT. Protein: CADKYTNEKLFF.

The V call is TRBV28, the J call TRBJ1-2, with D uncertain. This CDR3 has 14 amino acids. In germline, CDR1 is MDHEN, CDR2 SYDVKM. V lost 1 base, J lost 4 bases, and 10 bases lay in between. Written as DNA, the CDR3 is TGTGCCAGCAGTTTATTGGGCGGGAGCTATGGCTACACCTTC. Amino acid sequence: CASSLLGGSYGYTF.

This chain uses TRBV28 with TRBJ1-1; a weak D match, TRBD1 (6 bases). V was trimmed by 6 bases and J by 3 bases, leaving 20 bases between them. The CDR3 has 16 residues. Germline CDR1 and CDR2: MDHEN and SYDVKM. The CDR3 coding sequence is TGTGCCAGCAGCCCAATGACGGGGGGCTCGGACACTGAAGCTTTCTTT. Protein: CASSPMTGGSDTEAFF.

The gene calls are TRBV20-1 and TRBJ1-5; the D gene is possibly TRBD1 (5 bases). Germline V gene data show CDR1 as DFQATT and CDR2 as SNEGSKA (reference sequence). V lost 3 bases to trimming and J lost 3 bases, with 21 bases between them. The CDR3 has 17 residues. CDR3 region: CSASAGLTIRDNQPQHF. As DNA, the CDR3 is TGCAGTGCTAGTGCGGGACTGACCATTCGGGACAATCAGCCCCAGCATTTT.

This chain uses TRBV19 with TRBJ1-2; tentatively, D is TRBD1 (6 bases). Germline CDR1 is LNHDA and CDR2 is SQIVND (reference sequence). Deletions cut 5 bases from V and 6 bases from J, with 13 bases between. This CDR3 has 13 amino acids. The CDR3 DNA is TGTGCCAGTAGTGCGGTACAGGGTGATGGCTACACCTTC. Translating gives CASSAVQGDGYTF.

The chain links TRBV24-1 to TRBJ1-2; 10 bases match TRBD1. V dropped 4 bases and J dropped 6; count of bases not matched to a gene: 7. The CDR3 has 15 residues. Per germline, CDR1 KGHDR and CDR2 SFDVKD. DNA for the CDR3: TGTGCCACCAGTGACCCGACAGGGGGCGTCGATGGCTACACCTTC. It codes for CATSDPTGGVDGYTF.

The V call is TRBV6-2 or TRBV6-3, the J call TRBJ2-5; D is undetermined. The length of the CDR3 is 16 residues. The V end was cut by 1 base, the J end by 2 bases, with 14 bases between. Germline V gives CDR1 MNHEY, CDR2 SVGEGT. For the CDR3, the DNA is TGTGCCAGCAGTTACTTCTCGGGCAGACGACAAGAGACCCAGTACTTC. This gives the protein CASSYFSGRRQETQYF.

The V gene is TRBV9, the J gene TRBJ2-5, with 8 positions matching TRBD2. The CDR3 loop spans 14 amino acids. With 0 bases clipped from V and 2 bases from J, the junction kept 0 bases outside the gene matches. The germline CDR1 and CDR2 sequences are SGDLS and YYNGEE. The CDR3 DNA sequence: TGTGCCAGCAGCGTAGCGGGAGGGCAAGAGACCCAGTACTTC. Its translation is CASSVAGGQETQYF.

CDR3 protein: CASSLGPGKGEKLFF. The CDR3 bases are TGCGCCAGCAGCTTGGGTCCAGGGAAGGGTGAAAAACTGTTTTTT. This sequence joins TRBV5-1 and TRBJ1-4, with D possibly TRBD1 on 5 matching bases. V was shortened by 0 bases and J by 7 bases, with 13 bases between the two germline ends. This CDR3 spans 15 amino acids. CDR1 is SGHRS and CDR2 is YFSETQ in the germline V gene.

This chain uses TRBV27 with TRBJ2-3, with 8 bases that match TRBD1. V was clipped by 4 bases and J by 0 bases; unmatched bases: 15. The CDR3 spans 19 residues. CDR1 and CDR2 from the germline V gene are MNHEY and SMNVEV (reference sequence). This CDR3 reads CASSWRQGPKAASTDTQYF. CDR3 DNA: TGTGCCAGCAGTTGGCGACAGGGGCCCAAAGCAGCTAGCACAGATACGCAGTATTTT.